The 7 T cell receptor beta chains reported below all come from one sample, sequenced in a study of blood T cell repertoires in COVID-19. Generated by immunoSEQ multiplex PCR, the TCRdb table keeps only in-frame clones and is missing some. The data hold roughly 60,000 clones, with approximately 80% observed a single time. Sequencing was performed on peripheral blood. Source of these receptors: an elderly man with acute or convalescent COVID-19.

The chain has TRBV4-2 and TRBJ1-1; no clear D gene. The CDR3 is 15 residues long. Germline V CDR1 and CDR2: LGHNA, YNFKEQ. V gave up 0 bases and J gave up 2 bases, with 10 bases separating them. In nucleotides, the CDR3 is TGTGCCAGCAGCCAAGATGGGCCGGGAAACACTGAAGCTTTCTTT. It encodes CASSQDGPGNTEAFF.

The chain joins TRBV5-1 to TRBJ2-2; TRBD2 aligns across 11 bases. V gave up 4 bases and J gave up 1 base; unmatched junction bases: 3. This CDR3 contains 16 residues. Germline CDR1 is SGHRS and CDR2 is YFSETQ. In DNA, the CDR3 is TGCGCCAGCAGCCCACTAGCGGGGGTGAACACCGGGGAGCTGTTTTTT. Its protein product is CASSPLAGVNTGELFF.

This clone was picked up one time. CDR3 DNA sequence: TGCGCCAGCAGCCAACTAGGGACAGGGAACACTGAAGCTTTCTTT. Translating it yields CASSQLGTGNTEAFF. V usage is TRBV4-1 and J usage is TRBJ1-1; 8 nucleotides line up with TRBD1. The CDR3 is 15 residues long. Germline assignment: CDR1 MGHRA and CDR2 YSYEKL. The V gene end was trimmed by 2 bases and the J gene end by 1 base; junction bases not matched to a gene: 3.

The chain combines TRBV18 with TRBJ1-2; 7 bases match TRBD1. J was trimmed by 7 bases and V by 3 bases; bases with no gene match: 14. Germline-derived CDR1 and CDR2 are KGHSH and LQKENI. This CDR3 is 16 amino acids long. The CDR3 sequence is CASSPTWIGTVGGYTF. The CDR3 region has the DNA TGTGCCAGCTCACCGACATGGATAGGGACAGTGGGTGGCTACACCTTC.

This chain joins TRBV7-9 and TRBJ2-3; 8 nucleotides line up with TRBD2. V was pared by 3 bases and J by 2 bases, with 4 bases of the junction left unmatched. The V gene's germline CDR1 is SEHNR and CDR2 FQNEAQ (reference sequence). The CDR3 totals 15 residues. CDR3 sequence (DNA): TGTGCCAGCAGCTTCGGCGGGGGGAACACAGATACGCAGTATTTT. As protein: CASSFGGGNTDTQYF.

The chain employs TRBV6-1 and TRBJ1-1; 7 bases line up with TRBD1. Germline-derived CDR1 and CDR2 are MNHNS and SASEGT. Trimming removed 1 base from V and 1 base from J; junction bases left unmatched: 3. The CDR3 has 15 amino acids. DNA of the CDR3: TGTGCCAGCAGTGAAGGACAGGGTTGGAACACTGAAGCTTTCTTT. This codes for CASSEGQGWNTEAFF.

This clone has just one count. The chain couples TRBV6-5 to TRBJ2-2, with D maybe TRBD1 (6 bases). CDR1 is MNHEY, CDR2 SVGAGI, per germline. V gave up 6 bases and J gave up 3 bases, with 8 bases separating them. This CDR3 contains 13 residues. The CDR3 DNA sequence: TGTGCCAGCAGCGGACAGTACACCGGGGAGCTGTTTTTT. Its protein product is CASSGQYTGELFF.